This TCR beta chain was captured in a study of neoadjuvant anti-PD-1 for oral cavity cancer. Study details: Patients without progression received a fourth nivolumab dose around day 43, then surgical resection on days 50-56.

Time point reported: after neoadjuvant nivolumab, at surgical resection. The germline V and J ends were trimmed by 1 base and 5 bases, with 14 bases remaining between them. The V gene's germline CDR1 is LNHNV and CDR2 YYDKDF (reference sequence). This CDR3 region has 16 residues. Assay: immunoSEQ multiplex PCR; the TCRdb copy retains only in-frame clones and omits some. The sample shows some 61,000 clones, 70% to 90% of them seen only once. This clonotype was obtained from a person between 40 and 80 years old with oral cavity squamous cell carcinoma. Specimen: PBMCs, collected after nivolumab (anti-PD-1) treatment. The chain combines TRBV15 with TRBJ1-4; tentative D call: TRBD1 (5 bases). The CDR3 loop reads CATSRAFGTGNEKLFF. The CDR3 DNA follows: TGTGCCACCAGCAGAGCCTTCGGGACGGGGAATGAAAAACTGTTTTTT.